Listed below are T cell receptor beta chains from one sample, sequenced in a study of cytomegalovirus exposure and HLA in healthy donors. Data came from immunoSEQ multiplex PCR; TCRdb stores just in-frame clones and leaves some out. The table includes under 200,000 clones, about 79% detected once. Sequenced: PBMCs. These receptors all stem from a woman between 50 and 59 years old in good health and CMV-seronegative. Each CDR3 is given with its conserved first and last residue. A D gene is named only where the DNA matches it firmly. The size entry is marked missing in some rows and otherwise reads once, few, many or a size class.

J gene: TRBJ1-1; D gene: NA; clone size: NA; V gene: TRBV4-3; CDR3 DNA: TGCGCCAGCAGCCAAGGGACAGCTGGTTCTGAAGCTTTCTTT; CDR3 protein: CASSQGTAGSEAFF
J gene: TRBJ2-5; D gene: TRBD1; clone size: NA; V gene: TRBV11-2; CDR3 DNA: TGTGCCAGCAGCTTCCGACAGGGCCGCCAAGAGACCCAGTACTTC; CDR3 protein: CASSFRQGRQETQYF
J gene: TRBJ2-2; D gene: NA; clone size: once; V gene: TRBV5-5; CDR3 DNA: TGTGCCAGCAGCTTGGTACTCCGACTGAACACCGGGGAGCTGTTTTTT; CDR3 protein: CASSLVLRLNTGELFF
J gene: TRBJ2-2; D gene: NA; clone size: NA; V gene: TRBV6-5; CDR3 DNA: TGTGCCAGCAGTAAGGAGCCTAGGGAGCTGTTTTTT; CDR3 protein: CASSKEPRELFF
J gene: TRBJ2-7; D gene: NA; clone size: once; V gene: TRBV4-3; CDR3 DNA: TGCGCCAGCAGCCAAGGTCGATTTGGGGGGGCGGGCGAGCAGTACTTC; CDR3 protein: CASSQGRFGGAGEQYF
J gene: TRBJ2-7; D gene: NA; clone size: NA; V gene: TRBV15; CDR3 DNA: TGTGCCACCAGCAGATCCTCGACACCCACCCCCGGGGATGAGCAGTACTTC; CDR3 protein: CATSRSSTPTPGDEQYF
J gene: TRBJ2-1; D gene: NA; clone size: NA; V gene: TRBV7-2; CDR3 DNA: TGTGCCAGCAGGTGGGGGCTTGAGCAGTTCTTC; CDR3 protein: CASRWGLEQFF
J gene: TRBJ2-1; D gene: NA; clone size: once; V gene: TRBV19; CDR3 DNA: TGTGCCAGTAGTTGGCCGGGGAGCTCCTACAATGAGCAGTTCTTC; CDR3 protein: CASSWPGSSYNEQFF
J gene: TRBJ2-3; D gene: TRBD2; clone size: NA; V gene: TRBV18; CDR3 DNA: TGTGCCAGCTCCCCACAGACTAGCATCTCAGATACGCAGTATTTT; CDR3 protein: CASSPQTSISDTQYF
J gene: TRBJ2-2; D gene: TRBD1; clone size: NA; V gene: TRBV29-1; CDR3 DNA: TGCAGCGCCCGGTCCCGGGACAGGGCCAACACCGGGGAGCTGTTTTTT; CDR3 protein: CSARSRDRANTGELFF
J gene: TRBJ2-1; D gene: TRBD2; clone size: NA; V gene: TRBV5-6; CDR3 DNA: TGTGCCAGCAGCTTGACACTAGCGGTCTACAATGAGCAGTTCTTC; CDR3 protein: CASSLTLAVYNEQFF
J gene: TRBJ2-7; D gene: NA; clone size: NA; V gene: TRBV7-9; CDR3 DNA: TGTGCCAGCAGCTCCGACACATACGAGCAGTACTTC; CDR3 protein: CASSSDTYEQYF
J gene: TRBJ2-5; D gene: TRBD2; clone size: once; V gene: TRBV27; CDR3 DNA: TGTGCCAGCAGTTTCAGACTAGCGGGGGAGACCCAGTACTTC; CDR3 protein: CASSFRLAGETQYF
J gene: TRBJ2-7; D gene: NA; clone size: NA; V gene: TRBV6-5; CDR3 DNA: TGTGCCAGCAGTAATACCAGGCGCTACGAGCAGTACTTC; CDR3 protein: CASSNTRRYEQYF
J gene: TRBJ1-1; D gene: TRBD1; clone size: NA; V gene: TRBV15; CDR3 DNA: TGTGCCACCAGTTCTCGTACAGGGGTTCGAGCTTTCTTT; CDR3 protein: CATSSRTGVRAFF
J gene: TRBJ2-5; D gene: TRBD2; clone size: once; V gene: TRBV9; CDR3 DNA: TGTGCCAGCAGCCCCCTTAGCGGGAGGGCGGGAGAGACCCAGTACTTC; CDR3 protein: CASSPLSGRAGETQYF
J gene: TRBJ2-7; D gene: TRBD2; clone size: few; V gene: TRBV5-6; CDR3 DNA: TGTGCCAGCAGCTTGAGCGGGGGCTCCTACGAGCAGTACTTC; CDR3 protein: CASSLSGGSYEQYF
J gene: TRBJ1-1; D gene: NA; clone size: NA; V gene: TRBV7-9; CDR3 DNA: TGTGCCAGCAGCTTTACTGATACTGAAGCTTTCTTT; CDR3 protein: CASSFTDTEAFF